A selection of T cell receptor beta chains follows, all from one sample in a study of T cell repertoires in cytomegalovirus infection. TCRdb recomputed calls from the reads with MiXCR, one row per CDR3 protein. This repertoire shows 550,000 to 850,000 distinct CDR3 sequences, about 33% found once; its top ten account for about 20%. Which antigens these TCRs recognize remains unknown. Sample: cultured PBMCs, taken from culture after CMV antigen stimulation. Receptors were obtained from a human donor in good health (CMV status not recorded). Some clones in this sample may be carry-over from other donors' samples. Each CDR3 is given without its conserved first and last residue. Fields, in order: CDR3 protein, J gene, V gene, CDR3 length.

ASGLVLGRPKDTEAF TRBJ1-1 TRBV12-5 15
ASSFYRVGYT TRBJ1-2 TRBV12-3/TRBV12-4 10
SAPLAGLSYEQY TRBJ2-7 TRBV20-1 12
SARPRGGGAADTQY TRBJ2-3 TRBV20-1 14
ASSLTGTENSPLH TRBJ1-6 TRBV7-3 13
ASSIGTSGLYEQY TRBJ2-7 TRBV19 13
AISEGQSQETQY TRBJ2-5 TRBV10-3 12
ASTLEAFTEAF TRBJ1-1 TRBV19 11
ASSEGGFKVYEQY TRBJ2-7 TRBV2 13
ASSLRTRIETQY TRBJ2-3 TRBV27 12
SARGPRAF TRBJ1-1 TRBV20-1 8